Following are 20 T cell receptor beta chains from one sample sequenced in a study of T cell repertoires in cytomegalovirus infection. No antigens are known for them. Using its own MiXCR run on the reads, TCRdb lists one record per CDR3 protein. This sample carries about half a million distinct CDR3 sequences, 30% to 40% of them seen once, and the ten largest clones take about a sixth. The starting material was cultured PBMCs, obtained from culture after CMV antigen stimulation. The receptors here all came from a human donor in good health (CMV status not recorded). Some clones in this sample may be carry-over from other donors' samples.

This chain links TRBV19 with TRBJ2-3, with D perhaps matching TRBD1 (6 bases). The CDR3 length is 15 residues. Germline loops: CDR1 LNHDA, CDR2 SQIVND (reference sequence). The ends were cut back, 11 bases at V and 3 bases at J, with 21 bases in the middle. CDR3 sequence reads: CASREGVVRTDTQYF. CDR3 DNA: TGTGCCTCCAGAGAGGGGGTTGTTCGGACAGATACGCAGTATTTT.

The genes are TRBV7-2 and TRBJ2-5; 7 nucleotides line up with TRBD2. The CDR3 has 14 residues. Germline V CDR1 and CDR2: SGHTA, FQGNSA. V was pared by 2 bases and J by 5 bases, with 5 bases of the junction left unmatched. CDR3 in amino acids: CASSLRVRGETQYF. The CDR3 DNA sequence: TGTGCCAGCAGCTTAAGGGTGCGGGGGGAGACCCAGTACTTC.

This clonotype was counted a few times. The chain combines TRBV6-1 with TRBJ2-7; no definite D call. V dropped 5 bases and J dropped 2 bases, with 13 bases sitting between them. CDR1 and CDR2 from the germline V gene are MNHNS and SASEGT. The CDR3 is 14 residues long. This CDR3 is CASSSYWPPYEQYV. CDR3 DNA sequence: TGTGCCAGCAGTTCATACTGGCCCCCCTACGAGCAGTACGTC.

This rearrangement joins TRBV12-5 to TRBJ2-1; 9 nucleotides align to TRBD1. Per germline, CDR1 LGHNT and CDR2 FRNRAP. V lost 1 base and J lost 9; bases outside the gene matches: 10. CDR3 length: 16 residues. For the CDR3, the DNA is TGTGCTAGTGGTTTGGCAACCGGGACAGGGACGGGTGAGCAGTTCTTC. Translating it yields CASGLATGTGTGEQFF.

This clonotype came up many times. The J gene is TRBJ1-2, the V gene TRBV7-9, with TRBD1 as a possible D gene (5 bases). Looked up from germline, CDR1 is SEHNR and CDR2 is FQNEAQ (reference sequence). Trimming left V 2 bases short and J 4 bases short, with 11 bases between. The CDR3 totals 14 residues. The DNA for the CDR3 is TGTGCCAGCAGCTTATCGGGGCTCCCCTATGGCTACACCTTC. Encoded protein: CASSLSGLPYGYTF.

The DNA of the CDR3 is TGCAGCGTCACTAGCGGGAACAATGAGCAGTTCTTC. As protein: CSVTSGNNEQFF. The chain is built from TRBV29-1 and TRBJ2-1; 10 positions agree with TRBD2. Germline lookup yields CDR1 SQVTM and CDR2 ANQGSEA. The CDR3 runs to 12 residues. V trimming: 6 bases; J trimming: 5 bases; junction bases outside the gene matches: 1.

The sample holds a few counts of this clonotype. The rearrangement joins TRBV12-3 or TRBV12-4 to TRBJ2-5, with D perhaps assigned TRBD1 or TRBD2 (5 bases each). The V gene lost 6 bases and the J gene lost 5 bases, with 16 bases spanning the gap. The CDR3 extends over 14 amino acids. CDR3: CASRGPGTWETQYF. DNA of the CDR3: TGTGCCAGCAGGGGACCGGGGACGTGGGAGACCCAGTACTTC.

This clonotype was seen a few times. CDR3 protein: CASSLKPAGYEQYV. Written as DNA, the CDR3 is TGTGCCAGCAGCTTAAAACCGGCTGGCTACGAGCAGTACGTC. V and J are TRBV7-8 and TRBJ2-7; D ambiguous. This CDR3 region has 14 residues. Germline V gene data show CDR1 as SGHVS and CDR2 as FQNEAQ. V was clipped by 2 bases and J by 3 bases, with 11 bases between them.

Comments on this clonotype: A read error may account for a junction end that differs from germline. In DNA, the CDR3 is TGCAGCGCCGGATCCCGTGGCAGGGGATTGCTCTTC. It translates to CSAGSRGRGLLF. The chain recombines TRBV29-1 with TRBJ2-1; a possible D gene is TRBD1 (6 bases). In germline, CDR1 is SQVTM, CDR2 ANQGSEA. This CDR3 region has 12 residues.

At least ten counts were recorded for this clonotype. The CDR3 DNA reads TGTGCCAGCAGCCCCTCTTTAGCGGAGTCCGAGCAGTTCTTC. Translation: CASSPSLAESEQFF. V usage is TRBV7-2 and J usage is TRBJ2-1, with D possibly being TRBD2 (6 bases). The CDR3 spans 14 residues. Germline V lookup: CDR1 SGHTA, CDR2 FQGNSA. Deletions cut 5 bases from V and 10 bases from J, with 18 bases between.

This clonotype was detected only a few times. V is TRBV6-1 and J is TRBJ2-1, with D possibly TRBD2 on 5 matching bases. Germline V gene lookup returns CDR1 MNHNS and CDR2 SASEGT. With 6 bases removed from V and 5 bases from J, the gap between germline ends came to 11 bases. The CDR3 consists of 13 residues. The CDR3 is CASSPREHNEQFF. The CDR3 bases are TGTGCCAGCAGCCCTCGGGAACACAATGAGCAGTTCTTC.

This clonotype has at least ten counts. The junction does not match germline at one end; this may be a read error. This chain connects TRBV7-7 to TRBJ2-5; the match to TRBD1 covers 7 bases. Germline CDR1 SSHAT, CDR2 FNYEAQ (reference sequence). The CDR3 extends over 13 amino acids. CDR3 loop: CASSLNRGETQYF. In DNA, the CDR3 is TGTGCTAGCAGCTTAAACAGGGGAGAGACCCAGTACTTC.

The chain employs TRBV7-2 and TRBJ1-2; 7 bases agree with TRBD1. Germline CDR1 reads SGHTA; CDR2 reads FQGNSA. The CDR3 extends over 13 amino acids. Germline trimming cut 6 bases from V and 4 bases from J; bases unmatched to any gene: 5. DNA for the CDR3: TGTGCCAGCAGGGGTCAGGGGGGCTATGGCTACACCTTC. This translates into CASRGQGGYGYTF.

This clonotype has at least ten counts. J is TRBJ2-5 and V is TRBV7-2, with 11 bases aligning to TRBD2. Germline V gene lookup returns CDR1 SGHTA and CDR2 FQGNSA. J was trimmed by 7 bases and V by 5 bases; bases with no gene match: 9. The CDR3 runs to 15 residues. CDR3 sequence: CASSGSGTSGRTQYF. DNA of the CDR3: TGTGCCAGCAGCGGATCGGGGACTAGCGGAAGGACCCAGTACTTC.

This clonotype has a count of ten or more. Compared with germline, one end of the junction differs, possibly owing to a read error. This sequence joins TRBV12-3 or TRBV12-4 and TRBJ1-1; 7 nucleotides line up with TRBD1. The CDR3 sequence is 13 residues long. In DNA, the CDR3 is TGTGCCAGCAGTTTAATGCCGACAGGGATTCTTGGTTTT. Residues: CASSLMPTGILGF.

The chain employs TRBV12-3 or TRBV12-4 and TRBJ1-5; TRBD1 matches at 7 bases. The trim removed 1 base at V and 11 bases at J, leaving 8 bases unmatched. The CDR3 totals 14 residues. The CDR3 region has the DNA TGTGCCAGCAGTTTAGGACCAGGGGGGAGATCCCAGCATTTT. Translation gives CASSLGPGGRSQHF.

This clonotype has ten or more counts. The gene calls are TRBV7-2 and TRBJ2-7; a possible D gene is TRBD1 (5 bases). The V end was cut by 1 base, the J end by 0 bases, with 13 bases between. The germline V gene has CDR1 SGHTA and CDR2 FQGNSA. CDR3 length equals 16 residues. CDR3 sequence: CASSLGGDVSSYEQYF. The CDR3 coding sequence is TGTGCCAGCAGCTTAGGGGGCGACGTGAGCTCCTACGAGCAGTACTTC.

The rearrangement joins TRBV29-1 to TRBJ2-1; TRBD2 matches 7 bases. Germline lookup yields CDR1 SQVTM and CDR2 ANQGSEA. V lost 3 bases to trimming and J lost 7 bases; unmatched junction nucleotides: 9. This CDR3 region has 14 residues. CDR3 bases: TGCAGCGTTGAGGGCAGGGCGGGAGTTAATGAGCAGTTCTTC. This gives the protein CSVEGRAGVNEQFF.

About this clonotype: At one of its ends the junction is not consistent with the germline gene, which may arise from a read error. V gene TRBV6-9 combines with J gene TRBJ2-5; D gene unclear. Germline CDR1 reads MNHGY; CDR2 reads SVAAGI. This CDR3 spans 11 amino acids. In nucleotides, the CDR3 is TGTGCCATCTATCCCGTAAAGACTCAGTACTTC. Protein: CAIYPVKTQYF.

V usage is TRBV28 and J usage is TRBJ2-3; D unclear. This CDR3 is 17 amino acids long. Trimming took 3 bases from V and 4 from J, leaving 20 bases between them. Germline CDR1 is MDHEN and CDR2 is SYDVKM. The CDR3 is CASSFIKPGSYSDTQYF. The CDR3 nucleotides are TGTGCCAGCAGTTTTATCAAGCCGGGTTCCTATTCAGATACGCAGTATTTT.